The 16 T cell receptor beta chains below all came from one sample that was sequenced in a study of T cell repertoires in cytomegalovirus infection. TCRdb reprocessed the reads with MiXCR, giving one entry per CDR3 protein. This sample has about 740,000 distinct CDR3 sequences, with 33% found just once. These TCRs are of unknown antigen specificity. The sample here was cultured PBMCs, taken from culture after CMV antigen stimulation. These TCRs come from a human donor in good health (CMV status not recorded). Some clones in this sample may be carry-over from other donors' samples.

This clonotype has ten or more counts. CDR3 region: CASSPRQGSPLHF. The CDR3 DNA reads as TGTGCCAGCAGTCCTCGACAGGGGTCACCCCTCCACTTT. The chain links TRBV12-3 or TRBV12-4 to TRBJ1-6; 8 bases map to TRBD1. Trimming removed 5 bases from V and 10 bases from J; junction bases left unmatched: 4. The CDR3 spans 13 residues.

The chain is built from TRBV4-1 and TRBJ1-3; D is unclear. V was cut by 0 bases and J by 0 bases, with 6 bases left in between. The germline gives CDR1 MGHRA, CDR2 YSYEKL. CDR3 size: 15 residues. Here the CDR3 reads CASSQDLNSGNTIYF. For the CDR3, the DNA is TGCGCCAGCAGCCAAGATCTGAACTCTGGAAACACCATATATTTT.

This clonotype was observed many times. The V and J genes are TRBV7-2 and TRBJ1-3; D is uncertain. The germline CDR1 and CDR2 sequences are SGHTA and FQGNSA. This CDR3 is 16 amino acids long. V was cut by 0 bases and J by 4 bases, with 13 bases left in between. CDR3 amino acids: CASSLAGDPSGNTIYF. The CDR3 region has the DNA TGTGCCAGCAGCTTAGCAGGAGACCCTTCCGGAAACACCATATATTTT.

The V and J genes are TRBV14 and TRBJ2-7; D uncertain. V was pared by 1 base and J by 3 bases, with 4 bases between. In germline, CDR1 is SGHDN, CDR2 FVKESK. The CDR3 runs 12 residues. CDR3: CASSQVHYEQYF. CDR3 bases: TGTGCCAGCAGCCAAGTCCACTACGAGCAGTACTTC.

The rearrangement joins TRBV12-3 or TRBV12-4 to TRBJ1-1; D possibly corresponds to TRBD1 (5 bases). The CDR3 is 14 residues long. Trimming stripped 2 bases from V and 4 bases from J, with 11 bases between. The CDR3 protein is CASSLMTVLTEAFF. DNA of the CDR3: TGTGCCAGCAGTTTAATGACAGTACTCACTGAAGCTTTCTTT.

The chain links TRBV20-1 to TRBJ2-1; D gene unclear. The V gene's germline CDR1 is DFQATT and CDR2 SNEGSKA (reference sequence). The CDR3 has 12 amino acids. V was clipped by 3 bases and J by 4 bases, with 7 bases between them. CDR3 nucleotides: TGCAGTGCTAGCCCATATTACAATGAGCAGTTCTTC. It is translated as CSASPYYNEQFF.

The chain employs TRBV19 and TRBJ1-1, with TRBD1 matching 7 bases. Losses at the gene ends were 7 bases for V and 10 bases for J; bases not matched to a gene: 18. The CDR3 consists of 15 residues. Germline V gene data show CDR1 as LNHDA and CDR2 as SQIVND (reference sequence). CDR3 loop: CASIGPGQGELGAFF. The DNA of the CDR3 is TGTGCCAGTATCGGGCCCGGGCAGGGGGAGTTGGGAGCTTTCTTT.

As DNA, the CDR3 is TGTGCCAGCAGCACTACCCACCTTTCCAGGACAGGGGTGGTTTCCAGCAATCAGCCCCAGCATTTT. This sequence encodes CASSTTHLSRTGVVSSNQPQHF. The chain employs TRBV12-3 or TRBV12-4 and TRBJ1-5; 9 bases line up with TRBD1. CDR3 size: 22 residues. Unmatched junction bases numbered 25, after V lost 6 bases and J lost 1 base.

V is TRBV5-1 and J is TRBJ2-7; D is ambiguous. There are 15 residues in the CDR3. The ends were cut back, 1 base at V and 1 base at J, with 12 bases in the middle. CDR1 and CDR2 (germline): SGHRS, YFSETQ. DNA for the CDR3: TGCGCCAGCAGCTTGTCACAGAAGGGTTCCTACGAGCAGTACTTC. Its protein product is CASSLSQKGSYEQYF.

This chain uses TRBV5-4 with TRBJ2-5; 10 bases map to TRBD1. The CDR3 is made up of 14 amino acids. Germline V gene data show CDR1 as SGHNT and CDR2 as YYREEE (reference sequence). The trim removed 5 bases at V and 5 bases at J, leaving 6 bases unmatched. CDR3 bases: TGTGCCAGCAGTTACGGACAGGGGGGGGAGACCCAGTACTTC. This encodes CASSYGQGGETQYF.

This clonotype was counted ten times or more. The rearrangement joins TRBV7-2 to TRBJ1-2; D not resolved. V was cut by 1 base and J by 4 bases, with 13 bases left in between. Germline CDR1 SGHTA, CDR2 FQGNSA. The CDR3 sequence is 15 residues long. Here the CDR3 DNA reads TGTGCCAGCAGCTTAGGAGGAAAGAGGAGCTATGGCTACACCTTC. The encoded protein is CASSLGGKRSYGYTF. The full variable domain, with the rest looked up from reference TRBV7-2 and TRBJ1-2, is GAGVSQSPSNKVTEKGKDVELRCDPISGHTALYWYRQSLGQGLEFLIYFQGNSAPDKSGLPSDRFSAERTGGSVSTLTIQRTQQEDSAVYLCASSLGGKRSYGYTFGSGTRLTVV.

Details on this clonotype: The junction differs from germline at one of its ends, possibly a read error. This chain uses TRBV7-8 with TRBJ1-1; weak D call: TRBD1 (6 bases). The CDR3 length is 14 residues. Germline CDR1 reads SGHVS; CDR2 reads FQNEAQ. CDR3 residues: CARSLETGYTEAFF. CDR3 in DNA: TGTGCCCGCAGCTTAGAAACAGGGTACACTGAAGCTTTCTTT.

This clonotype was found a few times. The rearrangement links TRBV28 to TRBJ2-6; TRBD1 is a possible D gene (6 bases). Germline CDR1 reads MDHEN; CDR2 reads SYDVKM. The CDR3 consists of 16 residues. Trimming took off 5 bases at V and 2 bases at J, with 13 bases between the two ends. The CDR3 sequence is CASSPQGLPGANVLTF. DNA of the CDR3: TGTGCCAGCAGTCCCCAGGGGCTGCCTGGGGCCAACGTCCTGACTTTC.

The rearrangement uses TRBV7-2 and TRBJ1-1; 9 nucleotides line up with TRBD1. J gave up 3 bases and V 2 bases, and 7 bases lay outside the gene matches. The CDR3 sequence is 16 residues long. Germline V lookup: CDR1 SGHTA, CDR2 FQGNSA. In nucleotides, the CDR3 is TGTGCCAGCAGCTTATGGGGGACAGGGTTAGACACTGAAGCTTTCTTT. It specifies CASSLWGTGLDTEAFF.

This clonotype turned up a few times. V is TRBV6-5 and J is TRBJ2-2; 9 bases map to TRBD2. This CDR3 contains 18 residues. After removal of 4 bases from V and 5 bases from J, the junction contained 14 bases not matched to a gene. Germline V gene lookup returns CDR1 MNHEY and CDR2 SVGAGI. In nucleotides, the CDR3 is TGTGCCAGCAGTTCGCGCCCTCCTGGCGGGGGGGCGACCGGGGAGCTGTTTTTT. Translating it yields CASSSRPPGGGATGELFF.

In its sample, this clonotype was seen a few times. The CDR3 sequence is CASSHPGAYGYTF. For the CDR3, the DNA is TGCGCCAGCAGCCACCCAGGGGCCTATGGCTACACCTTC. This chain links TRBV4-1 with TRBJ1-2, with a possible D match to TRBD1 (6 bases). Germline CDR1 and CDR2: MGHRA and YSYEKL. V was cut by 3 bases and J by 4 bases, with 9 bases left in between. The CDR3 consists of 13 residues.